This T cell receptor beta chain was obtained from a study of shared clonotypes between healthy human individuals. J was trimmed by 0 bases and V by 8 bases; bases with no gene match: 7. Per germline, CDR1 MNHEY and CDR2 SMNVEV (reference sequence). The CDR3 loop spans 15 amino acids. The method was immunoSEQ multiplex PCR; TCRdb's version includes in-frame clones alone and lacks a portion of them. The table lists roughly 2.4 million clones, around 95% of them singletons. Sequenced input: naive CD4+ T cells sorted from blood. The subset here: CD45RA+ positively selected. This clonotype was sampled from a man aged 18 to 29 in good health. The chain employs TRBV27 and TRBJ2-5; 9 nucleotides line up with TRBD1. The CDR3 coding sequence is TGTGCCAGCTGCCTCGGGACAGGGTACCAAGAGACCCAGTACTTC. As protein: CASCLGTGYQETQYF.